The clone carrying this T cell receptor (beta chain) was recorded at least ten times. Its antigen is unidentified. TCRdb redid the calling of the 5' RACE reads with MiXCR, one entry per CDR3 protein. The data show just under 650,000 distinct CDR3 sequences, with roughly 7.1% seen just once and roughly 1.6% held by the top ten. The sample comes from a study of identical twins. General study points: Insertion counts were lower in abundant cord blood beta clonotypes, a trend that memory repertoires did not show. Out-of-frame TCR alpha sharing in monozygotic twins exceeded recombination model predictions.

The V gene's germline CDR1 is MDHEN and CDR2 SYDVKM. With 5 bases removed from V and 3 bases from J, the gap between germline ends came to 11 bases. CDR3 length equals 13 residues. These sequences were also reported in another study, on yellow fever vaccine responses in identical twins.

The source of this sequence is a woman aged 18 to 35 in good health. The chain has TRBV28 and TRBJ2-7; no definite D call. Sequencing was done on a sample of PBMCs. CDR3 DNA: TGTGCCAGCAGTCGTTCAGCTATCTACGAGCAGTACTTC. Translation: CASSRSAIYEQYF.